This T cell receptor beta chain was found in a study of blood T cell repertoires in COVID-19. Study-wide context: Material from acute and convalescent COVID-19 was sourced from the United States, Italy and Spain.

In the original analysis: Amplification from reference gene primers served as the basis for estimated nucleated cell counts. Profiled with immunoSEQ multiplex PCR; TCRdb holds only in-frame clones, not every one. V, J and clone size were drawn from that table, and D and trimming were deduced from the DNA. This sample yields 140,000 or so clones, of which 87% are seen a single time; 8.6% belongs to the top ten. Per germline, CDR1 MNHNS and CDR2 SASEGT. This CDR3 is 18 amino acids long. V was clipped by 4 bases and J by 10 bases; unmatched bases: 14. This clone was observed once. Input material: peripheral blood. This TCR was recovered from a woman aged 50 to 60 with active or convalescent COVID-19. This sequence joins TRBV6-1 and TRBJ1-6; TRBD1 matches 12 bases. CDR3 nucleotide sequence: TGTGCCAGCAGTGGGTGGGGACAGGGGGCGAAGAGGCCATCACCCCTCCACTTT. It specifies CASSGWGQGAKRPSPLHF.